This entry features one TCR beta chain sequence. The sample belongs to a study of OX40 agonist ivuxolimab in advanced cancers. At the level of the study: Hepatocellular carcinoma, melanoma, renal cell or head and neck cancer was diagnosed in the dose-escalation patients.

V shed 5 bases and J 12 bases; nucleotides not matched to a gene: 12. The CDR3 spans 15 residues. Germline V CDR1 and CDR2: SGHNT, YENEEA. TCRdb keeps only in-frame clones here, not all; method: immunoSEQ multiplex PCR. Seen here are about 76,000 clones, nearly 85% observed once, and the top ten hold roughly 7.1%. The sequence derives from an adult with an advanced solid tumor such as melanoma, head and neck, liver or kidney cancer. The sample was CD4+ or CD8+ T cells sorted from blood, taken in a trial of the OX40 agonist ivuxolimab. The chain uses TRBV11-3 and TRBJ2-7, with 14 bases fitting TRBD2. CDR3 in amino acids: CASSQRTSGGSRWYF. The CDR3 bases are TGTGCCAGCAGCCAACGGACTAGCGGGGGGTCTCGTTGGTACTTC.